These 4 T cell receptor beta chains originate from one sample sequenced in a study of T-cell reconstitution after alpha-beta-depleted transplantation in children. Molecular barcoding with unique molecular identifiers was used for the TCRbeta library. MiXCR, applied by TCRdb to the PCR reads, yields one record per CDR3 protein. The sample gives 600,000 to 700,000 distinct CDR3 sequences, 16% of which show up once; approximately 1% is in the top ten. Source: PBMCs from the stem cell graft donor, taken from the stem cell graft. These receptors originate from a human donor who donated a stem cell graft to a child with acute myeloid leukemia.

This clonotype was seen at least ten times. The chain employs TRBV27 and TRBJ1-2, with no clear D. CDR1 is MNHEY and CDR2 is SMNVEV in the germline V gene (reference sequence). With 1 base removed from V and 4 bases from J, the gap between germline ends came to 13 bases. CDR3 length: 15 residues. Written as DNA, the CDR3 is TGTGCCAGCAGTTTATTTTTAGGCGCCAGCTATGGCTACACCTTC. This gives the protein CASSLFLGASYGYTF.

Many counts were recorded for this clonotype. V is TRBV29-1 and J is TRBJ2-7, with 7 bases fitting TRBD2. CDR1 is SQVTM, CDR2 ANQGSEA, per germline. The CDR3 loop spans 15 amino acids. The junction had 11 bases not matched to a gene; V was cut back by 6 bases and J by 0 bases. CDR3 residues: CSVETGGPSSYEQYF. The DNA of the CDR3 is TGCAGCGTCGAGACGGGGGGACCCTCCTCCTACGAGCAGTACTTC.

The chain couples TRBV5-1 to TRBJ2-7; D unresolved. Germline CDR1 and CDR2: SGHRS and YFSETQ. This CDR3 has 13 residues. Trimming left V 4 bases short and J 4 bases short, with 12 bases between. CDR3 nucleotide sequence: TGCGCCAGCAGCCCCATATCTGGGTACGAGCAGTACTTC. Translation gives CASSPISGYEQYF.

This clonotype has just a few counts. This chain links TRBV10-3 with TRBJ2-5; 9 bases match TRBD1. Germline lookup yields CDR1 ENHRY and CDR2 SYGVKD. The CDR3 sequence is 14 residues long. Trimming at V came to 10 bases and at J to 5 bases, leaving 11 bases not matched to a gene. CDR3 coding DNA: TGTGCCACCGACCCGGGACAGGGCATGGAGACCCAGTACTTC. Translated: CATDPGQGMETQYF.